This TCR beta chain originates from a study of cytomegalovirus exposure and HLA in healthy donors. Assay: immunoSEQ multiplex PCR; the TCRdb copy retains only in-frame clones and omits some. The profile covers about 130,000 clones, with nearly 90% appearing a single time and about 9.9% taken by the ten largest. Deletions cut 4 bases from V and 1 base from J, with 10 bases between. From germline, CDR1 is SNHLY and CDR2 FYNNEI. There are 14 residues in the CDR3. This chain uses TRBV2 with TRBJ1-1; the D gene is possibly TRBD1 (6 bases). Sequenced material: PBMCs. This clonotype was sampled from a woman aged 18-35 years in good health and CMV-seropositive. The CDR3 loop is CASSVLQGNTEAFF. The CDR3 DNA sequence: TGTGCCAGCAGTGTACTACAGGGGAACACTGAAGCTTTCTTT.